This note documents a single T cell receptor beta chain sequence. This receptor's antigen is unknown. Base quality data are lacking; no much larger clone is found one base away. Reads for this sample came from an Illumina NovaSeq 6000. TCRalpha and TCRbeta cDNA libraries were built by 5'RACE with constant-segment primers, adding sample barcodes and unique molecular identifiers. RNA was extracted from every sample with Trizol reagent. Libraries were amplified in two PCR steps, with a second sample barcode and Illumina TruSeq adapters added in the second step. The libraries were sequenced on an Illumina NovaSeq using 2 x 150 bp paired-end reads. The original pipeline was this. With migec v1.2.7, reads were demultiplexed and then collapsed into UMI-guided consensus sequences. Using mixcr v2.1.11, the UMI consensuses were aligned to TRA and TRB V and J templates and assembled into clonotypes. A clonotype was counted as expanded or contracted only when both edgeR and NoisET called the clonotype significant, with the noise models trained on biological replicates. For edgeR calls, the cutoffs were a false discovery rate-adjusted p below 0.01 and a log2 fold-change threshold of 1. PCA with hierarchical clustering of max-normalized trajectories of the 1000 most abundant clonotypes was used as exploratory dynamics analysis. The CD4 or CD8 phenotype of responding clones was assigned using the separately sequenced CD4+ and CD8+ repertoires. TCRdb handled the public reads itself, with Q25 trimming in fastp and clone calling in MiXCR, and kept productive beta chains. Every CDR3 protein is listed once, alongside the most common genes and DNA of its rows. The V and J calls were determined by TCRdb, not by the authors. For this sample the table gives about 210,000 distinct CDR3 sequences, of which about 10% were detected only once. The top ten clones comprise approximately 3% of the sample.

PBMCs were isolated by Ficoll-Paque density gradient centrifugation. This entry belongs to a study of T-cell memory formation after mild COVID-19 (dated by TCRdb to about 2021). Study-level background: TCR sequence clusters from the two donors were found to be largely donor specific. The cohort comprised two young, previously healthy adult volunteers, one female and one male. In two donors, T-cell clones that expanded and contracted after mild COVID-19 were followed by sequencing TCRalpha and TCRbeta repertoires longitudinally.

Points the paper makes about the study in general: The second-wave clones that peaked on day 37 were not confirmed to be SARS-CoV-2 specific. Contracting CD4+ clones appeared mostly in the CM and EM memory subsets, whereas CD8+ clones were enriched in EMRA. Some responding clones were detected in pre-infection memory, which suggested that pre-existing cross-reactive memory T cells had joined the SARS-CoV-2 response. Only two mild cases were covered by the study, and larger cohorts that include severe cases with pre-infection samples were considered necessary. From day 15 to 85, contracting clones showed balanced CD4/CD8 phenotypes, whereas a second wave of clones that expanded from day 15 to 37 leaned towards CD4+.

The sample consisted of PBMCs or a T cell subset sorted from them (not recorded which). The source of this sequence is a young man who had mild COVID-19 (a few samples of this study predate the infection). The sample titles of this study are shuffled in the database, so cell type and time point are left out; the donor was told from shared clones.

CDR3 sequence: CASSQRVRYTEAFF. The DNA sequence is TGTGCCAGCAGCCAACGGGTTAGGTACACTGAAGCTTTCTTT. This chain joins TRBV2 to TRBJ1-1; confidence is insufficient to name the D gene. A distance of 14 bases separates the germline ends of V and J, which lose 6 bases and 3 bases respectively. Based on the germline V gene, the CDR1 and CDR2 sequences are SNHLY and FYNNEI. From the cysteine up to the phenylalanine, the CDR3 has a length of 14 residues. Only the CDR3 portion is preserved as DNA: 42 bases, with reading frame beginning at the first base.